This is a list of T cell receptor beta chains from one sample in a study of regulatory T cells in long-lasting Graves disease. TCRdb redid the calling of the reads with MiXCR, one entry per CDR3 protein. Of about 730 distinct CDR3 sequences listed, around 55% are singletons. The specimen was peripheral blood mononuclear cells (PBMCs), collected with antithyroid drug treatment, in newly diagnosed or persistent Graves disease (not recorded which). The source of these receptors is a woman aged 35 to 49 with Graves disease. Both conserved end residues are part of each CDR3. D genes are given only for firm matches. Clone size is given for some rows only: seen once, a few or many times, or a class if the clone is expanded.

TGCAGTGCTCGAGCGGGAGGCACCTACGAGCAGTACTTC	CSARAGGTYEQYF	-	TRBV20-1	TRBJ2-7	TRBD2
TGCAGTGCTGCCGGACAGACAATGAACACTGAAGCTTTCTTT	CSAAGQTMNTEAFF	-	TRBV20-1	TRBJ1-1	-
TGTGCCAGCAGTGGACGAGAGAGAAGTTTGAAAGAGCATTACTTC	CASSGRERSLKEHYF	-	TRBV6-1	TRBJ2-7	-
TGCAGTGTTGGGGGTGTAAACATGAACACTGAAGCTTTCTTT	CSVGGVNMNTEAFF	-	TRBV20-1	TRBJ1-1	-
TGCGCCAGCAGCCAAGAAAGAGCGGGAGGGCCCGGAGATACGCAGTATTTT	CASSQERAGGPGDTQYF	-	TRBV4-1	TRBJ2-3	TRBD2
TGTGCCAGTAGTATCAACGGACCCTTGGGCGAGCAGTACTTC	CASSINGPLGEQYF	-	TRBV19	TRBJ2-7	-
TGTGCCACCCGTACCCGGACCGAGAGGGGGAACTATGGCTACACCTTC	CATRTRTERGNYGYTF	-	TRBV28	TRBJ1-2	-
TGTGCCAGCAGCCAAGATGGGACAACACAGTACTTC	CASSQDGTTQYF	hyperexpanded	TRBV14	TRBJ2-7	-
TGCAGTGCTGCCTGGGCTAGCGGTTCACATGAGCAGTTCTTC	CSAAWASGSHEQFF	-	TRBV20-1	TRBJ2-1	TRBD2
TGTGCCAGCAGCCAAGACAGGGTTTACGAGCAGTACTTC	CASSQDRVYEQYF	-	TRBV14	TRBJ2-7	-
TGTGCCAGCAGCCATAATCGCCTGGGATACGAGCAGTACTTC	CASSHNRLGYEQYF	-	TRBV27	TRBJ2-7	-
TGTGCCAGCAGTTCGCTCATGGTAGCCCAACTCAAAGATACGCAGTATTTT	CASSSLMVAQLKDTQYF	-	TRBV28	TRBJ2-3	-
TGTGCCAGCAGTTCGGCGACGTCCACCTTCTATGGCTACACCTTC	CASSSATSTFYGYTF	-	TRBV28	TRBJ1-2	-
TGCAGCGCCAGGGTTAATGGAAACACCATATATTTT	CSARVNGNTIYF	-	TRBV29-1	TRBJ1-3	-
TGTGCCAGCAGTCCCCTAGCGGGATCGAGGGAGCAGTACTTC	CASSPLAGSREQYF	once	TRBV2	TRBJ2-7	TRBD2
TGCAGTGCTAGAGGCCGTTCAGACACTGAAGCTTTCTTT	CSARGRSDTEAFF	-	TRBV20-1	TRBJ1-1	-
TGCAGCGTAGGGGACTGGATACAAACAGATACGCAGTATTTT	CSVGDWIQTDTQYF	-	TRBV29-1	TRBJ2-3	-
TGTGCCAGCAGCCCAGGGCCTAACATTGAAGCTTTCTTT	CASSPGPNIEAFF	-	TRBV2	TRBJ1-1	-
TGTGCCAGCAGTTCGGGGCGAAGGGTTAACTATGGCTACACCTTC	CASSSGRRVNYGYTF	-	TRBV6-6	TRBJ1-2	-
TGCGCCAGCAGCCGAGGACTTCAATACGAGCAGTACTTC	CASSRGLQYEQYF	-	TRBV5-1	TRBJ2-7	-
TGTGCCAGCAGCTTAGAAATACGAGGGATGAGTGGGGCCAACGTCCTGACTTTC	CASSLEIRGMSGANVLTF	-	TRBV11-2	TRBJ2-6	-